The present entry profiles one T cell receptor (beta chain) with its context. Its antigen is undetermined. These data originate in a study of cytomegalovirus exposure and HLA in healthy donors. Notes on the study in general: The classifier reportedly diagnosed cytomegalovirus status with high sensitivity and specificity.

Clones were read by immunoSEQ multiplex PCR, and TCRdb kept only the in-frame ones, dropping some. The sample yields under 200,000 clones, roughly nine tenths seen once. This CDR3 has 17 residues. Germline V gene sequence: CDR1 SGHAT, CDR2 FQDESV (reference sequence). V lost 4 bases to trimming and J lost 8 bases; unmatched junction nucleotides: 9. Sequenced: PBMCs. This TCR derives from a woman aged 30 to 39 in good health and CMV-seronegative. The chain carries TRBV11-1 and TRBJ2-1, with 15 bases fitting TRBD2. This CDR3 is CASSSGLAGGNPDEQFF. CDR3 nucleotide sequence: TGTGCCAGCAGCTCAGGACTAGCGGGGGGGAACCCGGATGAGCAGTTCTTC.